These 4 T cell receptor beta chains share one sample of origin, sequenced in a study of T cells in Graves' hyperthyroidism and ophthalmopathy. There were TCR beta CDR3 regions amplified from RNA transcripts. HTBI primers were used for first-round RT-PCR of the TCR CDR3. Each CDR3 protein is one row after TCRdb ran MiXCR on the multiplex PCR reads. The data contain hundreds of thousands of distinct CDR3 sequences, around 15% of them singletons. The specimen was blood. These receptors were taken from a woman aged 40-49 years with Graves' hyperthyroidism.

This clonotype was recorded many times. The rearrangement links TRBV6-1 to TRBJ1-1, with D maybe TRBD1 (6 bases). Germline loops: CDR1 MNHNS, CDR2 SASEGT. This CDR3 is built from 13 residues. The V end lost 4 bases, the J end lost 7 bases, and 13 bases lay between the germline ends. The chain's CDR3 is CASSASGVYEAFF. CDR3 DNA sequence: TGTGCCAGCAGTGCCTCAGGGGTCTATGAAGCTTTCTTT.

This chain connects TRBV5-1 to TRBJ2-5, with 7 bases aligning to TRBD1. The V segment lost 4 bases and the J segment 7 bases; nucleotides outside the gene matches: 7. The CDR3 is 13 amino acids. Germline assignment: CDR1 SGHRS and CDR2 YFSETQ. The CDR3, as DNA: TGCGCCAGCAGCCAAGGACAGGTTGGGACCCAGTACTTC. Translation gives CASSQGQVGTQYF.

The rearrangement joins TRBV5-1 to TRBJ1-1; no definite D call. V was cut by 1 base and J by 4 bases, with 8 bases left in between. This CDR3 is 13 amino acids long. Germline CDR1 reads SGHRS; CDR2 reads YFSETQ. The CDR3 bases are TGCGCCAGCAGCTTGTTCCAGACCACTGAAGCTTTCTTT. It yields the protein CASSLFQTTEAFF.

This clonotype was observed a few times. This chain connects TRBV9 to TRBJ2-7, with 7 bases identical to TRBD2. The V gene end was trimmed by 0 bases and the J gene end by 5 bases; junction bases not matched to a gene: 11. Per germline, CDR1 SGDLS and CDR2 YYNGEE. The CDR3 is 16 residues long. In DNA, the CDR3 is TGTGCCAGCAGCGTAGCCCCCCTGGGGGGGACGGACGAGCAGTACTTC. Translated, it gives CASSVAPLGGTDEQYF.